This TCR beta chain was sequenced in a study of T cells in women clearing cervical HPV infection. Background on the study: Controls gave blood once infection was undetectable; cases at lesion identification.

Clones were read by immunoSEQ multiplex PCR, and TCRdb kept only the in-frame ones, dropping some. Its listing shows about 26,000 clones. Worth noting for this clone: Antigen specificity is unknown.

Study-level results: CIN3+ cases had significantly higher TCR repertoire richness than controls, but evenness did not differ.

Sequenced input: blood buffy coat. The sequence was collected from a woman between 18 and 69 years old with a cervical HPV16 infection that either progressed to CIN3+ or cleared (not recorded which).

The CDR3: CASRADYEQYF. Partial CDR3 DNA: TGCGCCAGCAGGGCTGACTACGAG. V is TRBV5-1 and J is TRBJ2-7; D remains unclear. The observed sequence ends 3 residues before the CDR3 terminus, with the missing tail filled in from the germline J gene. Per germline, CDR1 SGHRS and CDR2 YFSETQ. This CDR3 comprises 11 residues. V was shortened by 5 bases and J by 3 bases, with 6 bases between the two germline ends.